This entry describes one TCR beta chain. Its antigen is unidentified. The record originates from a study of neurological immune-mediated disorders. The cDNA was generated through 5'RACE incorporating 10-nucleotide random UMIs. TCRdb itself ran the 5' RACE reads through MiXCR, one entry per CDR3 protein. The sample has about 53,000 distinct CDR3 sequences, 16% seen once. General study results and limits: Among expanded clones, no CDR3 amino acid sequences were shared across subjects, a pattern suggesting private repertoires in all groups. In HTLV-1-associated myelopathy, TCR clonal expansion was greatest, whereas multiple sclerosis had the least, falling below healthy controls.

Healthy control samples came from blood bank volunteers in Maryland, USA. The V end lost 0 bases, the J end lost 8 bases, and 7 bases lay between the germline ends. The CDR3 is 12 amino acids. The germline V gene has CDR1 SGHNT and CDR2 YYREEE (reference sequence). Input material: PBMCs. This clonotype was obtained from a man aged 60-69 years in good health. The rearrangement uses TRBV5-4 and TRBJ2-3; D is ambiguous. The CDR3 DNA sequence: TGTGCCAGCAGCTTGGAAGAATCTACGCAGTATTTT. Translated: CASSLEESTQYF. The whole variable domain, remainder taken from reference TRBV5-4 and TRBJ2-3, is ETGVTQSPTHLIKTRGQQVTLRCSSQSGHNTVSWYQQALGQGPQFIFQYYREEENGRGNFPPRFSGLQFPNYSSELNVNALELDDSALYLCASSLEESTQYFGPGTRLTVL.